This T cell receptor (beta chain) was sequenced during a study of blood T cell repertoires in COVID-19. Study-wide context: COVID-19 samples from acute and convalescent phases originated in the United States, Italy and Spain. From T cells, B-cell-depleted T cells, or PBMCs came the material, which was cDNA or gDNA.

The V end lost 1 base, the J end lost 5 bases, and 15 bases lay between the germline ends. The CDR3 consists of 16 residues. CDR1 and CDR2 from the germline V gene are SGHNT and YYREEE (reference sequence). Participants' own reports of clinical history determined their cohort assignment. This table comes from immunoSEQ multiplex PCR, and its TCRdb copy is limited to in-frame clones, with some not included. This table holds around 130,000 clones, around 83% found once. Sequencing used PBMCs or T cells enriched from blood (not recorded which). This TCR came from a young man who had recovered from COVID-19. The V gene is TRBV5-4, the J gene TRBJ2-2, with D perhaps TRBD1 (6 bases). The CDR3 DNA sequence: TGTGCCAGCAGCTTGCTTACAGGGTTACAGACCGGGGAGCTGTTTTTT. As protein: CASSLLTGLQTGELFF.